Below, 22 T cell receptor beta chains from the same sample are listed, as sequenced in a study of T cell responses to AZD1222 COVID-19 vaccine (dated by TCRdb to the early 2020s). The library was made by the immunoSEQ multiplex PCR assay. In TCRdb, the immuneACCESS table is reduced to in-frame sequences with V and J assigned. These tables do not hold every clone; where another copy was compared, an unresolved V gene accounts for under half, and the others remain unexplained. For this sample the table gives some 130,000 clones, of which around 85% were detected only once. The ten largest clones represent roughly 2.3% of the sample. Taken with the paper, the label for time point translates to: baseline before first vaccination. Sequences were derived from peripheral blood, sampled on day 0 of AZD1222 vaccination. These TCRs come from an adult in good health.

CDR3 in amino acids: CASSVGRGLHSPLHF. The DNA for the CDR3 is TGTGCCAGCAGCGTAGGACGCGGGCTTCATTCACCCCTCCACTTT. The J gene is TRBJ1-6, the V gene TRBV9; D gene uncertain. The germline CDR1 and CDR2 sequences are SGDLS and YYNGEE. This CDR3 comprises 15 residues. V was cut by 0 bases and J by 8 bases, with 12 bases left in between.

This rearrangement joins TRBV7-8 to TRBJ2-7; TRBD2 matches 12 bases. V dropped 5 bases and J dropped 1; count of bases not matched to a gene: 6. The CDR3 length is 16 residues. CDR1 is SGHVS and CDR2 is FQNEAQ in the germline V gene. The CDR3 is CASSKGLAGPSYEQYF. The CDR3 DNA reads as TGTGCCAGCAGCAAGGGACTAGCGGGTCCTTCCTACGAGCAGTACTTC.

The chain carries TRBV6-5 and TRBJ1-3; D is unclear. CDR1 and CDR2 (germline): MNHEY, SVGAGI. This CDR3 spans 12 amino acids. Trimming took 6 bases from V and 4 from J, leaving 7 bases between them. CDR3 region: CASRVAGNTIYF. In DNA, the CDR3 is TGTGCCAGCAGAGTTGCCGGAAACACCATATATTTT.

V gene TRBV28 combines with J gene TRBJ2-3; D is perhaps TRBD1 (6 bases). Deletions cut 4 bases from V and 6 bases from J, with 17 bases between. The CDR3 spans 15 residues. Germline V gene sequence: CDR1 MDHEN, CDR2 SYDVKM. The CDR3 DNA follows: TGTGCCAGCAGTTCAGGGGAAGGGGCTTTCGATACGCAGTATTTT. As protein: CASSSGEGAFDTQYF. The complete variable domain, with remaining parts taken from reference TRBV28 and TRBJ2-3, reads DVKVTQSSRYLVKRTGEKVFLECVQDMDHENMFWYRQDPGLGLRLIYFSYDVKMKEKGDIPEGYSVSREKKERFSLILESASTNQTSMYLCASSSGEGAFDTQYFGPGTRLTVL.

J is TRBJ2-5 and V is TRBV29-1; no clear D. In germline, CDR1 is SQVTM, CDR2 ANQGSEA. This CDR3 contains 14 residues. V dropped 2 bases and J dropped 2 bases, with 12 bases sitting between them. CDR3: CSVEWGLGQETQYF. Here the CDR3 DNA reads TGCAGCGTTGAATGGGGATTGGGGCAAGAGACCCAGTACTTC.

This clone was found a few times. One end of the junction varies from germline; a read error may be responsible. The rearrangement joins TRBV2 to TRBJ2-7, with TRBD1 matching over 9 bases. The V gene's germline CDR1 is SNHLY and CDR2 FYNNEI. The CDR3 spans 12 residues. CDR3 region: CASSEAGTGRDF. As DNA, the CDR3 is TGTGCCAGCAGTGAAGCGGGGACAGGGAGGGACTTC.

V and J are TRBV7-2 and TRBJ2-1, with 10 bases that match TRBD2. With V trimmed by 3 bases and J by 4 bases, 6 bases remained unmatched. Germline values: CDR1 SGHTA, CDR2 FQGNSA. CDR3 size: 16 residues. CDR3 protein: CASSLRRTSGYNEQFF. In DNA form, the CDR3 reads TGTGCCAGCAGCTTGAGACGGACTAGCGGTTACAATGAGCAGTTCTTC.

This chain links TRBV2 with TRBJ1-1, with D hard to call. The germline gives CDR1 SNHLY, CDR2 FYNNEI. Trimming took off 4 bases at V and 3 bases at J, with 6 bases between the two ends. The length of the CDR3 is 12 residues. The CDR3 sequence: CASSGEDTEAFF. The CDR3 DNA follows: TGTGCCAGCAGTGGGGAAGACACTGAAGCTTTCTTT.

J is TRBJ1-2 and V is TRBV3-1 (or the pseudogene TRBV3-2); D is undetermined. The CDR3 loop spans 13 amino acids. The V end lost 0 bases, the J end lost 8 bases, and 10 bases lay between the germline ends. Germline V gene lookup returns CDR1 LGHDT and CDR2 YNNKEL (reference sequence). CDR3 nucleotide sequence: TGTGCCAGCAGCCAAGATAGGAGCGTGGGCTACACCTTC. Translation gives CASSQDRSVGYTF.

The J gene is TRBJ1-3, the V gene TRBV7-9; TRBD1 might be the D (5 bases). Germline V gives CDR1 SEHNR, CDR2 FQNEAQ (reference sequence). The CDR3 has 14 residues. Trimming cost V 5 bases and J 0 bases, with 8 bases left between them. The CDR3 loop is CASSQGLSGNTIYF. In nucleotides, the CDR3 is TGTGCCAGCAGCCAGGGCCTCTCTGGAAACACCATATATTTT.

The chain uses TRBV30 and TRBJ1-5; no reliable D call. V lost 1 base and J 1 base, leaving 11 bases between the germline ends. The germline V gene encodes CDR1 GTSNPN and CDR2 SVGIG (reference sequence). This CDR3 contains 15 residues. The CDR3 DNA follows: TGTGCCTGGAGTGCCGGAGGGAAGAGCAATCAGCCCCAGCATTTT. It codes for CAWSAGGKSNQPQHF.

The table lists this clone with a count of one. The chain uses TRBV20-1 and TRBJ1-1; D might be TRBD1 (6 bases). Germline V CDR1 and CDR2: DFQATT, SNEGSKA (reference sequence). This CDR3 has 11 amino acids. Trimming pared 3 bases from V and 9 bases from J, leaving 11 bases between. CDR3 sequence reads: CSARRTAKAFF. The CDR3 bases are TGCAGTGCTAGGAGGACAGCAAAAGCTTTCTTT.

The chain uses TRBV24-1 and TRBJ2-7; 8 bases are shared with TRBD1. V gave up 2 bases and J gave up 2 bases; unmatched junction bases: 1. The germline V gene has CDR1 KGHDR and CDR2 SFDVKD. There are 14 residues in the CDR3. As DNA, the CDR3 is TGTGCCACCAGTGATTCGACAGGGGCCTACGAGCAGTACTTC. Translated: CATSDSTGAYEQYF.

The rearrangement links TRBV9 to TRBJ2-7; D gene unclear. The CDR3 consists of 15 residues. Trimming left V 2 bases short and J 6 bases short, with 18 bases between. Germline CDR1 reads SGDLS; CDR2 reads YYNGEE. The CDR3 here is CASSVSDRTYSEQYF. The CDR3 DNA is TGTGCCAGCAGCGTCTCCGACCGAACCTACTCCGAGCAGTACTTC.

This chain connects TRBV4-1 to TRBJ2-5, with 7 bases aligning to TRBD1. Per the germline V gene, CDR1 is MGHRA and CDR2 is YSYEKL. The CDR3 is 12 amino acids. V was clipped by 0 bases and J by 9 bases; unmatched bases: 1. The CDR3 region has the DNA TGCGCCAGCAGCCAAGATACAGGGGCCCAGTACTTC. It yields the protein CASSQDTGAQYF.

As DNA, the CDR3 is TGTGCCAGCAGGCCCGGGACAGGGGGAAACAATGAGCAGTTCTTC. Its protein is CASRPGTGGNNEQFF. The chain links TRBV7-8 to TRBJ2-1; 11 bases line up with TRBD1. Losses at the gene ends were 6 bases for V and 5 bases for J; bases not matched to a gene: 6. The CDR3 covers 15 residues. Per germline, CDR1 SGHVS and CDR2 FQNEAQ.

This rearrangement joins TRBV6-6 to TRBJ1-1; no firm D call. The CDR3 length is 14 residues. Germline CDR1 is MNHNY and CDR2 is SVGAGI (reference sequence). Trimming removed 8 bases at V and 0 bases at J, with 13 bases between. CDR3 residues: CASGWEGMNTEAFF. The CDR3 nucleotides are TGTGCCAGCGGGTGGGAGGGCATGAACACTGAAGCTTTCTTT.

The chain recombines TRBV19 with TRBJ2-1; 13 positions agree with TRBD2. This CDR3 comprises 16 residues. V was pared by 3 bases and J by 8 bases, with 7 bases of the junction left unmatched. Germline CDR1 and CDR2: LNHDA and SQIVND (reference sequence). CDR3 coding DNA: TGTGCCAGTAGTATTCGGACTAGCGGGAGTAGGGATGAGCAGTTCTTC. Its protein is CASSIRTSGSRDEQFF.

The chain combines TRBV21-1 with TRBJ1-4; TRBD1 reflects the table's D call only, with no check against the DNA. TRBV21-1 is recorded as a pseudogene. The CDR3 has 17 residues. This chain's CDR3 is CASNFRDRGSVNEKLFF. The CDR3 DNA is TGTGCCAGCAACTTCCGGGACAGGGGATCGGTTAATGAAAAACTGTTTTTT.

The CDR3 DNA sequence: TGTGCCAGCAGCCGGGGACAGACCTATGGCTACACCTTC. This sequence encodes CASSRGQTYGYTF. The J gene is TRBJ1-2, the V gene TRBV3-1 (or the pseudogene TRBV3-2); the match to TRBD1 covers 7 bases. The V gene's germline CDR1 is LGHDT and CDR2 YNNKEL (reference sequence). The CDR3 totals 13 residues. The junction had 3 bases not matched to a gene; V was cut back by 4 bases and J by 4 bases.

This rearrangement joins TRBV5-1 to TRBJ2-2; 10 bases align to TRBD1. Trimming at V came to 3 bases and at J to 6 bases, leaving 14 bases not matched to a gene. The length of the CDR3 is 18 residues. Per the germline V gene, CDR1 is SGHRS and CDR2 is YFSETQ. CDR3 sequence reads: CASSSPSGTGDFAGELFF. DNA for the CDR3: TGCGCCAGCAGCTCACCCTCCGGGACAGGGGATTTCGCCGGGGAGCTGTTTTTT. Full variable domain (missing parts from reference TRBV5-1 and TRBJ2-2): KAGVTQTPRYLIKTRGQQVTLSCSPISGHRSVSWYQQTPGQGLQFLFEYFSETQRNKGNFPGRFSGRQFSNSRSEMNVSTLELGDSALYLCASSSPSGTGDFAGELFFGEGSRLTVL.

This chain joins TRBV6-6 and TRBJ2-7; 8 bases agree with TRBD1. Losses at the gene ends were 2 bases for V and 3 bases for J; bases not matched to a gene: 9. Germline CDR1 and CDR2: MNHNY and SVGAGI (reference sequence). The CDR3 loop spans 16 amino acids. The CDR3 nucleotides read TGTGCCAGCAGTTACGCCGGACAGGGAGGCAGCTACGAGCAGTACTTC. This translates into CASSYAGQGGSYEQYF.